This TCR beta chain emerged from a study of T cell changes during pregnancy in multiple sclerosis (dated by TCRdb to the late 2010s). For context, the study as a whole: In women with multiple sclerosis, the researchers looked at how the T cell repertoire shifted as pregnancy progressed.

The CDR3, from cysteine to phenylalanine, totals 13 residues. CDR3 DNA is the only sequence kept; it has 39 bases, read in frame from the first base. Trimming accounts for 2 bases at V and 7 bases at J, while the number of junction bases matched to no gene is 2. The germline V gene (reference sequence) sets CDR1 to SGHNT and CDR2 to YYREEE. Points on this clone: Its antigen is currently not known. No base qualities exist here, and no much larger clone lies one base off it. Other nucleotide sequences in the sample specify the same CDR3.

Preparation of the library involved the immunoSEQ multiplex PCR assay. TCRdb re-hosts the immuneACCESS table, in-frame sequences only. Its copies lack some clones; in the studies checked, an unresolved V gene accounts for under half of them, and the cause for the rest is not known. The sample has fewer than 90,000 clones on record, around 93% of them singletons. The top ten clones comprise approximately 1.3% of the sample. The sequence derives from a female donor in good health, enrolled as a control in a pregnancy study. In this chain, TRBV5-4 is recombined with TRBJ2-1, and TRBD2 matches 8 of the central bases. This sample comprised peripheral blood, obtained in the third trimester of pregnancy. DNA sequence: TGTGCCAGCAGCTTAGGACTAGCAAATGAGCAGTTCTTC. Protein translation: CASSLGLANEQFF. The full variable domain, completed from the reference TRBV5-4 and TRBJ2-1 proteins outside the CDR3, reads ETGVTQSPTHLIKTRGQQVTLRCSSQSGHNTVSWYQQALGQGPQFIFQYYREEENGRGNFPPRFSGLQFPNYSSELNVNALELDDSALYLCASSLGLANEQFFGPGTRLTVL.